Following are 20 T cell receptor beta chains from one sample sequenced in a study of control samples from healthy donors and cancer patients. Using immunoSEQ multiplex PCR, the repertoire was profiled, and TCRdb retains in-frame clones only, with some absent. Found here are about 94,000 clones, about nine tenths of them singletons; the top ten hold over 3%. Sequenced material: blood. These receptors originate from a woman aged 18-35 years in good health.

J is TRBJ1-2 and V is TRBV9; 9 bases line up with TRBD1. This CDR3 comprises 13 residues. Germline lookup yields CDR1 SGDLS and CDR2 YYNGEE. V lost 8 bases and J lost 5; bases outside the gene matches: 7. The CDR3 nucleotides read TGTGCCAGTCAAGGGACAGGGAATTATGGCTACACCTTC. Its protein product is CASQGTGNYGYTF. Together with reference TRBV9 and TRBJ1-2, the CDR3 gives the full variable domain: DSGVTQTPKHLITATGQRVTLRCSPRSGDLSVYWYQQSLDQGLQFLIQYYNGEERAKGNILERFSAQQFPDLHSELNLSSLELGDSALYFCASQGTGNYGYTFGSGTRLTVV.

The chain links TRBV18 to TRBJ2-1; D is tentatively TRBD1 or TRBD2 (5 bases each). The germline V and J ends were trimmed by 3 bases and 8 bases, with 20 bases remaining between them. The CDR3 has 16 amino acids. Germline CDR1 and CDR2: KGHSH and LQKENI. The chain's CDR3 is CASSPSLGQGVDEQFF. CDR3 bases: TGTGCCAGCTCACCCTCGTTGGGTCAGGGAGTCGATGAGCAGTTCTTC.

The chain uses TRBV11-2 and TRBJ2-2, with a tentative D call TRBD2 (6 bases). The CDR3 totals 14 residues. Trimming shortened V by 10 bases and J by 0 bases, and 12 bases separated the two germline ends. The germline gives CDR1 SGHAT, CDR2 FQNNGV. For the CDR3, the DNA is TGTGCCACCGCGGGGAACGCGAACACCGGGGAGCTGTTTTTT. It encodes CATAGNANTGELFF.

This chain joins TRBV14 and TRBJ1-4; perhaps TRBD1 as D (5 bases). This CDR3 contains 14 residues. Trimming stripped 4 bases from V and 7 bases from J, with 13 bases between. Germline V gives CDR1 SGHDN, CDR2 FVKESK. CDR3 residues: CASSRGFKGEKLFF. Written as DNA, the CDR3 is TGTGCCAGCAGCCGGGGGTTCAAAGGTGAAAAACTGTTTTTT. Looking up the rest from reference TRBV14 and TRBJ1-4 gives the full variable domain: EAGVTQFPSHSVIEKGQTVTLRCDPISGHDNLYWYRRVMGKEIKFLLHFVKESKQDESGMPNNRFLAERTGGTYSTLKVQPAELEDSGVYFCASSRGFKGEKLFFGSGTQLSVL.

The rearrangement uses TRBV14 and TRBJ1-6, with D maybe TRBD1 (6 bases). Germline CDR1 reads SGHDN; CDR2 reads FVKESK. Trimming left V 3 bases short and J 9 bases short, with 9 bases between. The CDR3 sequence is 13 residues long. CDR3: CASSHGGGSPLHF. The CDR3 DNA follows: TGTGCCAGCAGCCATGGAGGGGGTTCACCCCTCCACTTT.

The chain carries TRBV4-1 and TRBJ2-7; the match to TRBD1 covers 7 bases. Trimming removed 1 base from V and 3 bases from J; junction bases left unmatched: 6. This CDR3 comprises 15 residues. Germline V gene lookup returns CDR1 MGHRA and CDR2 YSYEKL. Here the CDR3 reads CASSQVSAGGYEQYF. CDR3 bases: TGCGCCAGCAGCCAAGTTTCGGCAGGGGGCTACGAGCAGTACTTC.

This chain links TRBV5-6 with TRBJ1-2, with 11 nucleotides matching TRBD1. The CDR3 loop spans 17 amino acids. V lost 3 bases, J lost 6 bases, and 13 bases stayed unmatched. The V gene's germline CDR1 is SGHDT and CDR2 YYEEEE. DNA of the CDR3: TGTGCCAGCAGCTCGCTCCGGACAGGGGGCTTAGGGAATGGCTACACCTTC. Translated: CASSSLRTGGLGNGYTF. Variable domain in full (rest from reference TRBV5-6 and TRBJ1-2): DAGVTQSPTHLIKTRGQQVTLRCSPKSGHDTVSWYQQALGQGPQFIFQYYEEEERQRGNFPDRFSGHQFPNYSSELNVNALLLGDSALYLCASSSLRTGGLGNGYTFGSGTRLTVV.

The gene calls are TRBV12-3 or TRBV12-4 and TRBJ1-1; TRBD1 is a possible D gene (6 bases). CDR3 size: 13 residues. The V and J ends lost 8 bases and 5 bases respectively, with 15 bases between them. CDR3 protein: CASRAQQGTEAFF. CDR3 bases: TGTGCCAGCCGCGCCCAACAGGGAACTGAAGCTTTCTTT.

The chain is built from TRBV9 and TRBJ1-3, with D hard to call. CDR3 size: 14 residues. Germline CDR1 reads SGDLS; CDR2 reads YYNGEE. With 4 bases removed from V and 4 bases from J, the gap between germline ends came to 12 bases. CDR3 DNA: TGTGCCAGCAGCACCGCCGGGCTAGGAAACACCATATATTTT. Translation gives CASSTAGLGNTIYF.

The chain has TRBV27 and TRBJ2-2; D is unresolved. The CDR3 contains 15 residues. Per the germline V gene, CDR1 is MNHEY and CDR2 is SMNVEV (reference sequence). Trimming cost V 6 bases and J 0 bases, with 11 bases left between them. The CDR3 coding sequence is TGTGCCAGCAGCCTCAGACTCACGAACACCGGGGAGCTGTTTTTT. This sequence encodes CASSLRLTNTGELFF.

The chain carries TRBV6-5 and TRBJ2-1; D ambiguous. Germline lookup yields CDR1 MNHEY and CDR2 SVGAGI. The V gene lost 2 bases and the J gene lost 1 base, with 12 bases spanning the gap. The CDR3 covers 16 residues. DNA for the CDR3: TGTGCCAGCAGTTACCTGGCCAAATTATCCTACAATGAGCAGTTCTTC. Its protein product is CASSYLAKLSYNEQFF.

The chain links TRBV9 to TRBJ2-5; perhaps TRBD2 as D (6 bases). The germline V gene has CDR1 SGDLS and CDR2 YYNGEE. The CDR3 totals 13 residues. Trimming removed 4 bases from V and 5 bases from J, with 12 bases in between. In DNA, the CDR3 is TGTGCCAGCAGCCCCACTGGGGGGGAGACCCAGTACTTC. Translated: CASSPTGGETQYF.

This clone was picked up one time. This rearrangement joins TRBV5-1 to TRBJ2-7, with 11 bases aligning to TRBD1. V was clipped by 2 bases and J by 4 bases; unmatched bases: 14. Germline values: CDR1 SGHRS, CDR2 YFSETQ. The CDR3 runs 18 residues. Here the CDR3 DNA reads TGCGCCAGCAGCTTCTTTAGCGGGACAGGGGGATCAGGATACGAGCAGTACTTC. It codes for CASSFFSGTGGSGYEQYF.

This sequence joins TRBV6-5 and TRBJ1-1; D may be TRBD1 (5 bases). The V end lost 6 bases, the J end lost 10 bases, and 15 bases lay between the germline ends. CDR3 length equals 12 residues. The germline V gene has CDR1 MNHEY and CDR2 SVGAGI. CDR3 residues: CASSADYRGAFF. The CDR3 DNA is TGTGCCAGCAGCGCTGATTATAGGGGAGCTTTCTTT.

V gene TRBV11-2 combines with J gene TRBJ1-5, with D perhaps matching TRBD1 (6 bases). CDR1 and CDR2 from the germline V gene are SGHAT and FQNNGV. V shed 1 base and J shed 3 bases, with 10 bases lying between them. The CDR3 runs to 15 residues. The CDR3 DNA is TGTGCCAGCAGCTTAGGAGGGGGTTCCAATCAGCCCCAGCATTTT. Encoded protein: CASSLGGGSNQPQHF.

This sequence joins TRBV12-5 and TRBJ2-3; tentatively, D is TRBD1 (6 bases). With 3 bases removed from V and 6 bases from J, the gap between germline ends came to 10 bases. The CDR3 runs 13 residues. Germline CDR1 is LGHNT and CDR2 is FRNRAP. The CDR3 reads CASGLVQGDTQYF. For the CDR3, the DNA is TGTGCTAGTGGTTTAGTCCAGGGGGATACGCAGTATTTT.

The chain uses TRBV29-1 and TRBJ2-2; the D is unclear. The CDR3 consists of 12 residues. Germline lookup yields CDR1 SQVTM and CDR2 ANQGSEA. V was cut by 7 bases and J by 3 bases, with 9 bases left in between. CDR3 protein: CSASRYTGELFF. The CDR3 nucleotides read TGCAGCGCCTCGAGGTACACCGGGGAGCTGTTTTTT.

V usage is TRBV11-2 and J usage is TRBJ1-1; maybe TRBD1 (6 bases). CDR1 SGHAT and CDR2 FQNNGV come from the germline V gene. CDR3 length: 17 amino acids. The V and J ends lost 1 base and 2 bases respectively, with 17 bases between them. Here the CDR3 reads CASSLGFSDSINTEAFF. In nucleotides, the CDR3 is TGTGCCAGCAGCTTAGGGTTTTCGGACAGCATAAACACTGAAGCTTTCTTT.

The CDR3 loop reads CASRMTGDIYGYTF. In nucleotides, the CDR3 is TGTGCCAGCAGGATGACAGGAGACATCTATGGCTACACCTTC. This chain uses TRBV6-5 with TRBJ1-2, with D perhaps TRBD1 (6 bases). V gave up 6 bases and J gave up 4 bases, with 15 bases separating them. The germline CDR1 and CDR2 sequences are MNHEY and SVGAGI. The CDR3 has 14 amino acids.

The CDR3 sequence: CAISDDRGTLNEQFF. As DNA, the CDR3 is TGTGCCATCAGTGATGACAGGGGGACTCTAAATGAGCAGTTCTTC. The genes are TRBV10-3 and TRBJ2-1, with TRBD1 identical over 9 bases. The V and J ends lost 3 bases and 7 bases, in that order; junction bases with no gene match: 7. Germline assignment: CDR1 ENHRY and CDR2 SYGVKD. This CDR3 has 15 amino acids.